The 22 T cell receptor beta chains below were found in one sample sequenced in a study of T-cell reconstitution after alpha-beta-depleted transplantation in children. As it was prepared, the TCRbeta library received unique molecular identifiers. TCRdb reprocessed the PCR reads via MiXCR and lists one record per CDR3 protein. The data show about 830,000 distinct CDR3 sequences, about 15% seen once. Specimen: PBMCs, mostly from graft donor cells, collected 360 days after TCRalphabeta/CD19-depleted stem cell transplant. The receptors derive from a male patient under 18 who had a stem cell transplant for acute lymphoblastic leukemia, so the T cells may come from the graft donor.

V gene TRBV6-5 combines with J gene TRBJ2-5; maybe TRBD1 (6 bases). CDR3 length: 17 residues. The V end was cut by 7 bases, the J end by 0 bases, with 21 bases between. Germline loops: CDR1 MNHEY, CDR2 SVGAGI. The CDR3 spells CASTSTFSGGNQETQYF. The CDR3, as DNA: TGTGCCAGCACTTCGACCTTTTCTGGGGGCAACCAAGAGACCCAGTACTTC.

Regarding this clonotype: The junction departs from germline at one end; a sequencing error may be responsible. The chain carries TRBV11-2 and TRBJ1-5; 8 bases align to TRBD1. This CDR3 spans 18 amino acids. CDR1 and CDR2 from the germline V gene are SGHAT and FQNNGV. The chain's CDR3 is CASSVDKRTGSRNQPQHF. CDR3 in DNA: TGTGCCAGCAGCGTAGACAAAAGGACAGGGTCTCGGAATCAGCCCCAGCATTTT.

The chain is built from TRBV12-3 or TRBV12-4 and TRBJ1-2; D call uncertain. The CDR3 totals 13 residues. V was shortened by 2 bases and J by 5 bases, with 9 bases between the two germline ends. In nucleotides, the CDR3 is TGTGCCAGCAGTTTAAGCCAGCTTTATGGCTACACCTTC. Translated: CASSLSQLYGYTF.

This clonotype has a handful of counts. The chain combines TRBV12-3 or TRBV12-4 with TRBJ2-5; 7 positions match TRBD1. This CDR3 region has 15 residues. The ends lost 7 bases at V and 4 bases at J; junction bases unmatched: 12. The CDR3 region is CASTIRRQGIETQYF. The DNA of the CDR3 is TGTGCCAGCACCATTAGGAGACAGGGTATAGAGACCCAGTACTTC.

This clonotype was found a few times. This chain connects TRBV6-1 to TRBJ1-5; the D gene is possibly TRBD1 (5 bases). The CDR3 runs 17 residues. V shed 6 bases and J shed 0 bases, with 18 bases lying between them. CDR1 is MNHNS and CDR2 is SASEGT in the germline V gene. The CDR3 loop reads CASRLTADLYSNQPQHF. The CDR3, as DNA: TGTGCCAGCAGGCTGACAGCCGACCTATATAGCAATCAGCCCCAGCATTTT.

V usage is TRBV6-1 and J usage is TRBJ2-1; D uncertain. Trimming shortened V by 8 bases and J by 7 bases, and 15 bases separated the two germline ends. Per the germline V gene, CDR1 is MNHNS and CDR2 is SASEGT. The CDR3 runs to 13 residues. The CDR3 region is CASGPPGRNEQFF. The DNA for the CDR3 is TGTGCCAGCGGCCCCCCTGGCCGGAATGAGCAGTTCTTC.

V gene TRBV12-3 or TRBV12-4 combines with J gene TRBJ2-7; no clear D gene. Trimming removed 4 bases from V and 0 bases from J, with 16 bases in between. The CDR3 covers 16 residues. DNA for the CDR3: TGTGCCAGCAGTTCTTACGCCGGTTACAGCTCCTACGAGCAGTACTTC. Encoded protein: CASSSYAGYSSYEQYF.

This clonotype was seen ten or more times. The chain has TRBV9 and TRBJ2-1; D unresolved. The CDR3 covers 16 residues. The germline CDR1 and CDR2 sequences are SGDLS and YYNGEE. The ends were cut back, 0 bases at V and 4 bases at J, with 14 bases in the middle. The CDR3 spells CASSVGRRRIYNEQFF. CDR3 DNA: TGTGCCAGCAGCGTAGGAAGACGTAGAATTTACAATGAGCAGTTCTTC.

This clonotype appeared a few times. The V and J genes are TRBV29-1 and TRBJ2-2; D perhaps matches TRBD2 (5 bases). The CDR3 spans 15 residues. Germline assignment: CDR1 SQVTM and CDR2 ANQGSEA. V lost 6 bases and J lost 6, with 20 bases in between. The CDR3 loop is CSVYPTGNGAGELFF. The CDR3 coding sequence is TGCAGCGTCTACCCCACGGGGAATGGAGCCGGGGAGCTGTTTTTT.

This clonotype came up a few times. The chain carries TRBV5-7 and TRBJ2-1; the D gene is possibly TRBD2 (6 bases). TRBV5-7 carries the ORF label, with uncertain function. This CDR3 region has 16 residues. V gave up 6 bases and J gave up 5 bases, with 21 bases separating them. The CDR3 sequence: CASKAGYGVMDNEQFF. The DNA of the CDR3 is TGTGCCAGCAAGGCGGGATACGGCGTAATGGACAATGAGCAGTTCTTC.

This clonotype was counted at least ten times. This chain uses TRBV6-1 with TRBJ2-2; the D gene is possibly TRBD1 (5 bases). The CDR3 is 15 residues long. Trimming shortened V by 6 bases and J by 8 bases, and 19 bases separated the two germline ends. CDR1 is MNHNS, CDR2 SASEGT, per germline. In DNA, the CDR3 is TGTGCCAGCAGGATCAACAGGTGGGGCGGAGGGGAGCTGTTTTTT. This gives the protein CASRINRWGGGELFF.

This clonotype was counted ten times or more. This chain joins TRBV28 and TRBJ2-5; TRBD2 matches 12 bases. The germline V gene has CDR1 MDHEN and CDR2 SYDVKM. Trimming took 5 bases from V and 5 from J; bases not matched to a gene: 9. The CDR3 spans 16 residues. The CDR3 coding sequence is TGTGCCAGCAGTCAGCTAGCGGGAGGGCCTCTGGAGACCCAGTACTTC. As protein: CASSQLAGGPLETQYF.

This clonotype was detected only a few times. The chain has TRBV27 and TRBJ1-2; 7 nucleotides agree with TRBD1. CDR1 MNHEY and CDR2 SMNVEV come from the germline V gene (reference sequence). The CDR3 consists of 13 residues. Trimming removed 4 bases from V and 3 bases from J; junction bases left unmatched: 2. DNA for the CDR3: TGTGCCAGCAGTTACGGGACAGACTATGGCTACACCTTC. This translates into CASSYGTDYGYTF.

This clonotype showed up just a few times. The chain recombines TRBV9 with TRBJ1-3; perhaps TRBD1 as D (5 bases). The germline V and J ends were trimmed by 2 bases and 4 bases, with 10 bases remaining between them. The CDR3 has 14 residues. The germline V gene encodes CDR1 SGDLS and CDR2 YYNGEE. CDR3 sequence reads: CASSVRVSGNTIYF. Here the CDR3 DNA reads TGTGCCAGCAGCGTCAGGGTTTCGGGAAACACCATATATTTT.

CDR3 sequence: CAWARGLAGANEQFF. In nucleotides, the CDR3 is TGTGCCTGGGCAAGAGGACTAGCGGGAGCCAATGAGCAGTTCTTC. This chain joins TRBV30 and TRBJ2-1; 13 bases are a match to TRBD2. Trimming removed 5 bases from V and 6 bases from J; junction bases left unmatched: 7. CDR1 is GTSNPN and CDR2 is SVGIG in the germline V gene (reference sequence). The CDR3 totals 15 residues.

This rearrangement joins TRBV19 to TRBJ2-3; no clear D gene. Germline values: CDR1 LNHDA, CDR2 SQIVND (reference sequence). V shed 1 base and J shed 2 bases, with 4 bases lying between them. The CDR3 extends over 13 amino acids. The DNA of the CDR3 is TGTGCCAGTAGTATAGGTCCCACAGATACGCAGTATTTT. Encoded protein: CASSIGPTDTQYF.

The gene calls are TRBV2 and TRBJ2-4; no firm D call. V lost 7 bases and J 2 bases, leaving 6 bases between the germline ends. Germline CDR1 reads SNHLY; CDR2 reads FYNNEI. This CDR3 has 12 amino acids. The CDR3 DNA follows: TGTGCCAGCACCCTTACCAAAAACATTCAGTACTTC. Amino acids: CASTLTKNIQYF.

V and J are TRBV6-8 and TRBJ2-7; no clear D gene. V was clipped by 6 bases and J by 4 bases, with 13 bases between them. The CDR3 spans 13 residues. The V gene's germline CDR1 is MNHGY and CDR2 SAAAGT. The CDR3 loop reads CASSFRTEYEQYF. CDR3 in DNA: TGTGCCAGCAGCTTTAGGACGGAGTACGAGCAGTACTTC.

This clonotype has at least ten counts. The chain couples TRBV5-1 to TRBJ2-2, with 7 bases matching TRBD2. The CDR3 covers 16 residues. V was clipped by 0 bases and J by 5 bases; unmatched bases: 7. Germline assignment: CDR1 SGHRS and CDR2 YFSETQ. CDR3 residues: CASSLAGGRGTGELFF. In DNA, the CDR3 is TGCGCCAGCAGCTTGGCCGGCGGGAGAGGAACCGGGGAGCTGTTTTTT.

This clonotype was seen many times. The chain carries TRBV20-1 and TRBJ2-5, with a tentative D call TRBD2 (6 bases). This CDR3 spans 11 amino acids. Germline V gene sequence: CDR1 DFQATT, CDR2 SNEGSKA (reference sequence). Trimming removed 5 bases from V and 9 bases from J, with 13 bases in between. CDR3 in DNA: TGCAGTGCTCCGACTAGTACGGCCCAGTACTTC. It codes for CSAPTSTAQYF.

This rearrangement joins TRBV5-1 to TRBJ1-1; D ambiguous. The CDR3 length is 13 residues. The V gene's germline CDR1 is SGHRS and CDR2 YFSETQ. Trimming shortened V by 0 bases and J by 8 bases, and 11 bases separated the two germline ends. CDR3 sequence: CASSLAGGLEAFF. In DNA form, the CDR3 reads TGCGCCAGCAGCTTGGCCGGTGGGTTGGAAGCTTTCTTT.

This clonotype came up a few times. The chain is built from TRBV14 and TRBJ2-5; D is ambiguous. Looked up from germline, CDR1 is SGHDN and CDR2 is FVKESK. V shed 0 bases and J shed 5 bases, with 13 bases lying between them. The CDR3 consists of 15 residues. CDR3 sequence reads: CASSQDRRESETQYF. CDR3 bases: TGTGCCAGCAGCCAAGATCGCAGAGAGTCGGAGACCCAGTACTTC.